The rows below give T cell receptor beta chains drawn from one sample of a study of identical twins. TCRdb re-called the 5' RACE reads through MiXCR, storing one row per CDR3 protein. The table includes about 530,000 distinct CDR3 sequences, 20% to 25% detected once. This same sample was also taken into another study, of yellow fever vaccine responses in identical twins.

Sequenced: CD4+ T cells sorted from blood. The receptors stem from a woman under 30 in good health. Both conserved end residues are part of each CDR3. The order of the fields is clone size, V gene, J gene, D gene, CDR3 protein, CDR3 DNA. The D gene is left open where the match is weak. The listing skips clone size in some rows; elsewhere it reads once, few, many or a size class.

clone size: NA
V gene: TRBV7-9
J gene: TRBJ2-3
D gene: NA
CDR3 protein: CASSSRQSTDTQYF
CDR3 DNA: TGTGCCAGCAGCTCCCGACAGTCCACAGATACGCAGTATTTT

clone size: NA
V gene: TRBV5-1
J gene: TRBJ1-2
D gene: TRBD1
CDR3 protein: CASSFGLGQAGHGYTF
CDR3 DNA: TGCGCCAGCAGCTTCGGGTTAGGACAGGCGGGTCACGGCTACACCTTC

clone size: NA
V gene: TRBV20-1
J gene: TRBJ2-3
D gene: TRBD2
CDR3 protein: CSADGTSDTDTQYF
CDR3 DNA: TGCAGTGCGGACGGGACTAGCGACACAGATACGCAGTATTTT

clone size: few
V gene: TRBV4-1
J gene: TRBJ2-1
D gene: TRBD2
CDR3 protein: CASSQDTGGGAEQFF
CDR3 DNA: TGCGCCAGCAGCCAAGATACTGGCGGGGGGGCTGAGCAGTTCTTC

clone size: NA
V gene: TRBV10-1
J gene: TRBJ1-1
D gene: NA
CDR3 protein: CASINRRNTEAFF
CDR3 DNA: TGCGCCAGCATTAACAGGAGGAACACTGAAGCTTTCTTT

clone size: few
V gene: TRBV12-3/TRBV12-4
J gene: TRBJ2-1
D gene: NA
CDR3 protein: CASSFAHEQFF
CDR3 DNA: TGTGCCAGCAGTTTTGCCCATGAGCAGTTCTTC

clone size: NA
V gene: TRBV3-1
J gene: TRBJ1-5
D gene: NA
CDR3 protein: CASVLLSPPGQPQHF
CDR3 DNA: TGTGCCAGCGTACTTTTGAGCCCACCAGGGCAGCCCCAGCATTTT

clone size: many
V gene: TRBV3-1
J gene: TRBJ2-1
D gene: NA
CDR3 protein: CASSHGRNEQFF
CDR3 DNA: TGTGCCAGCAGCCATGGTAGGAATGAGCAGTTCTTC

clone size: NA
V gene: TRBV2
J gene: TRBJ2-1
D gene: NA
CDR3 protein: CASRPARVDEQFF
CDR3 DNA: TGTGCCAGCAGGCCAGCAAGGGTAGATGAGCAGTTCTTC

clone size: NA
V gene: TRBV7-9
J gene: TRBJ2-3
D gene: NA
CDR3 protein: CASSPSPGGTDTQYF
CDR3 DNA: TGTGCCAGCAGCCCCAGCCCGGGAGGCACAGATACGCAGTATTTT